This entry lists 22 T cell receptor beta chains sequenced from one sample in a study of blood T cells in healthy people across ages (dated by TCRdb to about 2015). Receptor amplification or capture employed 5' RACE. Sequencer: Illumina HiSeq 2500. A second PCR of roughly 7 to 11 cycles was performed with a sample-barcoded 5' primer and a J-beta primer mix. The raw public data were reprocessed by TCRdb itself: fastp quality trimming at Q25, MiXCR clonotype calling, in-frame beta chains only. One record per CDR3 amino acid sequence lists the most common genes and DNA. Counted in this sample were 1.6 million or so distinct CDR3 sequences; approximately 32% of them appeared once. The ten largest clonotypes hold roughly 12% of the sample. Sequencing was performed on blood. Receptor source: a woman aged 30 to 39 in good health.

This clonotype turned up a few times. The genes are TRBV29-1 and TRBJ1-2; D unresolved. Germline V lookup: CDR1 SQVTM, CDR2 ANQGSEA. This CDR3 comprises 13 residues. V was pared by 7 bases and J by 2 bases, with 14 bases between. CDR3 nucleotides: TGCAGCGCCTTAGAGGTGGGGAACTATGGCTACACCTTC. Its protein product is CSALEVGNYGYTF.

The rearrangement joins TRBV5-1 to TRBJ2-1, with TRBD1 as a possible D gene (6 bases). Germline V CDR1 and CDR2: SGHRS, YFSETQ. The CDR3 length is 15 residues. V shed 3 bases and J shed 7 bases, with 17 bases lying between them. CDR3 bases: TGCGCCAGCAGCTCCCCTTCCAGGGGAAGAAATGAGCAGTTCTTC. It codes for CASSSPSRGRNEQFF.

In its sample, this clonotype was seen a few times. This chain links TRBV27 with TRBJ2-7, with D maybe TRBD1 (6 bases). Germline V CDR1 and CDR2: MNHEY, SMNVEV (reference sequence). V gave up 8 bases and J gave up 0 bases, with 20 bases separating them. The CDR3 spans 16 residues. Here the CDR3 reads CASLPGRRGTSYEQYF. As DNA, the CDR3 is TGTGCCAGCCTCCCTGGCCGTAGGGGGACCTCCTACGAGCAGTACTTC.

This clonotype was seen a few times. The CDR3: CSVPREILYNEQFF. The CDR3 DNA sequence: TGCAGCGTCCCCCGGGAGATCCTCTACAATGAGCAGTTCTTC. The chain is built from TRBV29-1 and TRBJ2-1; maybe TRBD2 (6 bases). CDR3 length equals 14 residues. Germline CDR1 is SQVTM and CDR2 is ANQGSEA. Between the trimmed V and J ends, which lost 6 bases and 3 bases, there was a span of 15 bases.

This clonotype was observed many times. The chain is built from TRBV4-1 and TRBJ2-3; D remains ambiguous. From germline, CDR1 is MGHRA and CDR2 YSYEKL. With 4 bases removed from V and 10 bases from J, the gap between germline ends came to 18 bases. This CDR3 spans 14 amino acids. The CDR3 DNA reads TGCGCCAGCAGCCCTCAGGACCTCGGATTCCCGCAGTATTTT. It yields the protein CASSPQDLGFPQYF.

V usage is TRBV4-1 and J usage is TRBJ1-1; 7 nucleotides line up with TRBD1. Germline V gene lookup returns CDR1 MGHRA and CDR2 YSYEKL. The V segment lost 4 bases and the J segment 1 base; nucleotides outside the gene matches: 6. The CDR3 is made up of 15 amino acids. CDR3 in amino acids: CASSPSDRANTEAFF. In nucleotides, the CDR3 is TGCGCCAGCAGCCCAAGTGACAGGGCGAACACTGAAGCTTTCTTT.

The CDR3 DNA follows: TGCGCCAGCAGCCCGCCCGTCGGAGATGGAAACATTCAGTACTTC. It encodes CASSPPVGDGNIQYF. V and J are TRBV5-1 and TRBJ2-4; D is unclear. V lost 4 bases to trimming and J lost 6 bases, with 17 bases between them. The CDR3 has 15 amino acids. Per the germline V gene, CDR1 is SGHRS and CDR2 is YFSETQ.

V and J are TRBV18 and TRBJ1-4; no definite D call. Per the germline V gene, CDR1 is KGHSH and CDR2 is LQKENI. The ends were cut back, 0 bases at V and 3 bases at J, with 8 bases in the middle. This CDR3 comprises 15 residues. The CDR3 loop is CASSPPTGSNEKLFF. The CDR3 DNA reads as TGTGCCAGCTCACCACCCACGGGCTCTAATGAAAAACTGTTTTTT.

The chain recombines TRBV27 with TRBJ1-1; perhaps TRBD1 as D (5 bases). The CDR3 is 14 amino acids. Between the trimmed V and J ends, which lost 5 bases and 4 bases, there was a span of 14 bases. CDR1 and CDR2 from the germline V gene are MNHEY and SMNVEV (reference sequence). The CDR3 DNA is TGTGCCAGCAGTCCGGGACTCCCGGGCACTGAAGCTTTCTTT. This codes for CASSPGLPGTEAFF.

This chain connects TRBV20-1 to TRBJ2-7; 12 bases align to TRBD2. The ends lost 7 bases at V and 7 bases at J; junction bases unmatched: 14. From germline, CDR1 is DFQATT and CDR2 SNEGSKA (reference sequence). This CDR3 is built from 15 residues. In DNA, the CDR3 is TGCAGTGTTAGCCTCCTAGCGGGAGGGCAGGTTGAGCAGTACTTC. It encodes CSVSLLAGGQVEQYF.

The chain combines TRBV20-1 with TRBJ1-2; no definite D call. The V gene's germline CDR1 is DFQATT and CDR2 SNEGSKA (reference sequence). The V gene lost 3 bases and the J gene lost 4 bases, with 9 bases spanning the gap. The CDR3 is 12 residues long. The CDR3 DNA follows: TGCAGTGCTAGGGAGTTACTCTATGGCTACACCTTC. Protein product: CSARELLYGYTF.

The chain couples TRBV6-1 to TRBJ1-2; a possible D gene is TRBD1 (5 bases). Germline CDR1 is MNHNS and CDR2 is SASEGT. V lost 8 bases and J 4 bases, leaving 23 bases between the germline ends. This CDR3 has 16 residues. This CDR3 reads CASYAFKGWNTYGYTF. CDR3 bases: TGTGCCAGCTATGCCTTTAAGGGGTGGAATACCTATGGCTACACCTTC.

CDR3 DNA sequence: TGTGCCAGCAGGAGGGACACCTACACAGATACGCAGTATTTT. Its translation: CASRRDTYTDTQYF. This chain uses TRBV21-1 with TRBJ2-3; the table calls TRBD1, which could not be checked here. TRBV21-1 is a recognized pseudogene. CDR3 length equals 14 residues.

Many counts were recorded for this clonotype. V gene TRBV29-1 combines with J gene TRBJ2-7; 7 bases are a match to TRBD1. The CDR3 length is 15 residues. Unmatched junction bases numbered 11, after V lost 4 bases and J lost 2 bases. Germline V gene lookup returns CDR1 SQVTM and CDR2 ANQGSEA. The chain's CDR3 is CSVAQSGGRTYEQYF. As DNA, the CDR3 is TGCAGCGTTGCCCAATCAGGGGGTCGGACCTACGAGCAGTACTTC.

In its sample, this clonotype was seen many times. The rearrangement links TRBV15 to TRBJ1-1; D remains ambiguous. The CDR3 totals 17 residues. Looked up from germline, CDR1 is LNHNV and CDR2 is YYDKDF (reference sequence). V was pared by 0 bases and J by 1 base, with 15 bases between. Here the CDR3 DNA reads TGTGCCACCAGCAGAGACGTTGGTTATGCGGGGAACACTGAAGCTTTCTTT. The encoded protein is CATSRDVGYAGNTEAFF.

The rearrangement uses TRBV7-9 and TRBJ2-1; 8 bases fit TRBD2. This CDR3 contains 16 residues. Unmatched junction bases numbered 12, after V lost 3 bases and J lost 8 bases. From germline, CDR1 is SEHNR and CDR2 FQNEAQ (reference sequence). CDR3 sequence: CASSFMNGGARDEQFF. DNA of the CDR3: TGTGCCAGCAGCTTTATGAACGGGGGGGCCAGAGATGAGCAGTTCTTC.

The chain carries TRBV20-1 and TRBJ1-5, with D maybe TRBD1 (5 bases). CDR1 is DFQATT and CDR2 is SNEGSKA in the germline V gene (reference sequence). CDR3 length: 13 residues. V was cut by 4 bases and J by 0 bases, with 7 bases left in between. CDR3 loop: CSANRNSNQPQHF. CDR3 coding DNA: TGCAGTGCTAACAGGAATAGCAATCAGCCCCAGCATTTT.

The rearrangement joins TRBV5-1 to TRBJ2-3; no reliable D call. Germline CDR1 reads SGHRS; CDR2 reads YFSETQ. Trimming pared 0 bases from V and 9 bases from J, leaving 14 bases between. The CDR3 is made up of 14 amino acids. The CDR3 loop reads CASSLGGSVITQYF. In DNA, the CDR3 is TGCGCCAGCAGCTTGGGTGGGTCGGTAATCACGCAGTATTTT.

V is TRBV25-1 and J is TRBJ1-6, with D perhaps matching TRBD1 (5 bases). V lost 6 bases to trimming and J lost 4 bases, with 10 bases between them. CDR3 length: 14 amino acids. Germline CDR1 MGHDK, CDR2 SYGVNS. The DNA of the CDR3 is TGTGCCAGCAGGGACGCAGGGTATAATTCACCCCTCCACTTT. Its translation: CASRDAGYNSPLHF.

The chain carries TRBV5-8 and TRBJ1-2; TRBD1 matches 8 bases. The length of the CDR3 is 15 residues. From germline, CDR1 is SGHTS and CDR2 YDEGEE. V lost 10 bases and J lost 7; bases outside the gene matches: 18. CDR3 nucleotide sequence: TGTGCCGGCTCGAACCTAGGACAGGGAATTGGTGGCTACACCTTC. It codes for CAGSNLGQGIGGYTF.

The table lists this clonotype with a few counts. This chain joins TRBV3-1 and TRBJ2-2, with TRBD2 matching over 7 bases. V shed 4 bases and J 7 bases; nucleotides not matched to a gene: 6. CDR3 size: 14 residues. Germline values: CDR1 LGHDT, CDR2 YNNKEL (reference sequence). This CDR3 is CASSPRTRVGELFF. The CDR3 DNA follows: TGTGCCAGCAGCCCCCGGACTAGGGTCGGGGAGCTGTTTTTT.

This clonotype was observed a handful of times. The V and J genes are TRBV27 and TRBJ2-6; the D call may be TRBD1 or TRBD2 (5 bases each). This CDR3 is 14 amino acids long. Germline loops: CDR1 MNHEY, CDR2 SMNVEV (reference sequence). Trimming removed 8 bases at V and 2 bases at J, with 10 bases between. The CDR3 here is CASGTATGANVLTF. The CDR3 DNA reads TGTGCCAGCGGGACGGCCACTGGGGCCAACGTCCTGACTTTC.